This T cell receptor beta chain was sequenced for a study of PD-1 blockade in mismatch repair-deficient tumors. V was pared by 2 bases and J by 4 bases, with 5 bases between. The length of the CDR3 is 12 residues. Germline CDR1 SNHLY, CDR2 FYNNEI. TCRs were sequenced from a few patients responding to pembrolizumab. This clone came up a few times. Profiling relied on immunoSEQ multiplex PCR, and the TCRdb table lists in-frame clones only, not all of them. The table shows more than 85,000 clones, with roughly four fifths occurring only once. The chain combines TRBV2 with TRBJ1-2, with D hard to call. This specimen consisted of peripheral blood, obtained around 8 months after starting pembrolizumab. This TCR came from an adult with mismatch repair-deficient cancer. In DNA, the CDR3 is TGTGCCAGCAGTGAACGCAGCTATGGCTACACCTTC. Its translation: CASSERSYGYTF.